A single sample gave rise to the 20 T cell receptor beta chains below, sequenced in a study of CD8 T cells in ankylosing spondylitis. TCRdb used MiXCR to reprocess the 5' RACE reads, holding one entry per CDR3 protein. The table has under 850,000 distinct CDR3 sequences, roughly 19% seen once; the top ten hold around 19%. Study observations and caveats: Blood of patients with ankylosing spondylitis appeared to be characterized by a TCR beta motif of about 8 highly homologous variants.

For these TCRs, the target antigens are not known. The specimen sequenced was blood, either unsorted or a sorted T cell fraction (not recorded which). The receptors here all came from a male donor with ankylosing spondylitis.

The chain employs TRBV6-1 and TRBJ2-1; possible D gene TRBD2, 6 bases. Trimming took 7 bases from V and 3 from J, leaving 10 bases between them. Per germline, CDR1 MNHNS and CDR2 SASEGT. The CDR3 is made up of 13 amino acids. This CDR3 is CASKGGDYNEQFF. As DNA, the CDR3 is TGTGCCAGCAAAGGCGGGGACTACAATGAGCAGTTCTTC.

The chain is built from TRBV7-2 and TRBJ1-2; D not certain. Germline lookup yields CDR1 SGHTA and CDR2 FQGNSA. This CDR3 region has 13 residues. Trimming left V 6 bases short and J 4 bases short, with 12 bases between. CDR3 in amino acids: CASRQTGSYGYTF. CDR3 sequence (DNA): TGTGCCAGCAGGCAAACGGGTAGCTATGGCTACACCTTC.

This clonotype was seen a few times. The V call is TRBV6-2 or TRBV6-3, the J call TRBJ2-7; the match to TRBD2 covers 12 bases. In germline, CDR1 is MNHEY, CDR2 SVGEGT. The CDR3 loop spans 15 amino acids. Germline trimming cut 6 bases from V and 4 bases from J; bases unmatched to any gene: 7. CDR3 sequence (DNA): TGTGCCAGCAGAGAAACCGGACTAGCGGGGTACGAGCAGTACTTC. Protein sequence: CASRETGLAGYEQYF.

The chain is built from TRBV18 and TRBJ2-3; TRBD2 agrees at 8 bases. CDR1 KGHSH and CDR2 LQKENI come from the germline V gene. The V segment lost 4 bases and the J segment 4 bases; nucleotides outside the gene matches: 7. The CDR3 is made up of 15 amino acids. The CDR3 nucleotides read TGTGCCAGCTCACATCCGGGACTAGGGTCAGATACGCAGTATTTT. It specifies CASSHPGLGSDTQYF.

DNA of the CDR3: TGTGCCATCAGTGACCCAGGGGTTGGCAATCAGCCCCAGCATTTT. It is translated as CAISDPGVGNQPQHF. The rearrangement joins TRBV10-3 to TRBJ1-5, with D possibly matching TRBD1 (6 bases). Germline loops: CDR1 ENHRY, CDR2 SYGVKD. V gave up 3 bases and J gave up 2 bases, with 11 bases separating them. There are 15 residues in the CDR3.

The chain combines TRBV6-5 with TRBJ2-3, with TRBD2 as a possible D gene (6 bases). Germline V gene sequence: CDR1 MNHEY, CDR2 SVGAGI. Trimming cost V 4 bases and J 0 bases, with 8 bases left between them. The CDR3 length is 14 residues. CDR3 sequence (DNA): TGTGCCAGCAGTTGGGGGGACAGCACAGATACGCAGTATTTT. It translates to CASSWGDSTDTQYF.

CDR3 in DNA: TGTGCCAGCAGCTTGGCCCCCGGGGCGGGGACCATGAACACTGAAGCTTTCTTT. Its protein is CASSLAPGAGTMNTEAFF. The chain is built from TRBV5-5 and TRBJ1-1; possible D gene TRBD1, 5 bases. The V gene's germline CDR1 is SGHKS and CDR2 YYEKEE (reference sequence). With 0 bases removed from V and 0 bases from J, the gap between germline ends came to 18 bases. This CDR3 spans 18 amino acids.

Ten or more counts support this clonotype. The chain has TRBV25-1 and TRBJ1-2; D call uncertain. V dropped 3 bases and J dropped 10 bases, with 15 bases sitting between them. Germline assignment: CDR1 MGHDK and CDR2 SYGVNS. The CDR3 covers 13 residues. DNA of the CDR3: TGTGCCAGCAGTGAGAACCCCCCTGGGTCCTACACCTTC. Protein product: CASSENPPGSYTF.

Here the CDR3 DNA reads TGTGCCAGCAGCGGACGCTTTTCTGGGGCCAAAAACATTCAGTACTTC. This gives the protein CASSGRFSGAKNIQYF. This chain connects TRBV11-2 to TRBJ2-4; D unresolved. The CDR3 is 16 amino acids. Germline V CDR1 and CDR2: SGHAT, FQNNGV. Trimming stripped 5 bases from V and 1 base from J, with 15 bases between.

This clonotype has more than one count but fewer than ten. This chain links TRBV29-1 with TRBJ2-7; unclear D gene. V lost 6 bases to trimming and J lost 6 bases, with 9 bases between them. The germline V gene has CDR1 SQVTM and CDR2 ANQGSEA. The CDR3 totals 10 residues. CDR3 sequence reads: CSVISGEQYF. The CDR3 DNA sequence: TGCAGCGTCATTAGTGGCGAGCAGTACTTC.

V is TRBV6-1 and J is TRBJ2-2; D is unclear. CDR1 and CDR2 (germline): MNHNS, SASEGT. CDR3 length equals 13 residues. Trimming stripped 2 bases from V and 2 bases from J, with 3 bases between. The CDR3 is CASSETNTGELFF. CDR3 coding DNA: TGTGCCAGCAGTGAAACAAACACCGGGGAGCTGTTTTTT.

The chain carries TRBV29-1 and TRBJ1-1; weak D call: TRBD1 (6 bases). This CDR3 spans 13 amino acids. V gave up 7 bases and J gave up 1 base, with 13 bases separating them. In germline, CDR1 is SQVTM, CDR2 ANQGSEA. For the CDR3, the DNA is TGCAGCGCCCATGAACAGGGGAACACTGAAGCTTTCTTT. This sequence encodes CSAHEQGNTEAFF.

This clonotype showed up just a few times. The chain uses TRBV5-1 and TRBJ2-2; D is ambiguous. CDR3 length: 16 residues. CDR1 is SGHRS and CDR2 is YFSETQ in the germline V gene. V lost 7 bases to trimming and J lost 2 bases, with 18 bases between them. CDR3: CASGRQDPRNTGELFF. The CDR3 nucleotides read TGCGCCAGCGGACGCCAGGACCCACGAAACACCGGGGAGCTGTTTTTT.

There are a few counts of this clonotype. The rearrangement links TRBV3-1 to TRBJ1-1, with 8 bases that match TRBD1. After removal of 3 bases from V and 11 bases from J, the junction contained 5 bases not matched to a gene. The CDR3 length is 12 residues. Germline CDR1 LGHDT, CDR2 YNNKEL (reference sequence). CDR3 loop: CASSHLTGEAFF. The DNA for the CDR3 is TGTGCCAGCAGCCACCTGACAGGGGAGGCTTTCTTT.

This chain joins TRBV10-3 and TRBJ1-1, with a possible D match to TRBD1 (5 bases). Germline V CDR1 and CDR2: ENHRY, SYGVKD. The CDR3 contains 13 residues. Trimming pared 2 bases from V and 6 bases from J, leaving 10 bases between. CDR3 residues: CAISEVDRPEAFF. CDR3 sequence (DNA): TGTGCCATCAGTGAGGTTGACAGACCTGAAGCTTTCTTT.

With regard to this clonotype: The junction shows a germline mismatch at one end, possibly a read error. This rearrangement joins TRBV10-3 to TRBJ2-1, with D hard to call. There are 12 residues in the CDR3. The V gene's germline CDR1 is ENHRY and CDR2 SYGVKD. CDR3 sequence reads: CAISESSNEQFF. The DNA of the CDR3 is TGTGCCATCAGTGAGTCCTCCAATGAGCAGTTCTTC.

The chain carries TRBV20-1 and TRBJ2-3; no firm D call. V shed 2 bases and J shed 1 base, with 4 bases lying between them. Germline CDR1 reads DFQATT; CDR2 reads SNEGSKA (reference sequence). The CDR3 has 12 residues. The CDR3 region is CSARRGTDTQYF. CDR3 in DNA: TGCAGTGCTAGAAGGGGCACAGATACGCAGTATTTT.

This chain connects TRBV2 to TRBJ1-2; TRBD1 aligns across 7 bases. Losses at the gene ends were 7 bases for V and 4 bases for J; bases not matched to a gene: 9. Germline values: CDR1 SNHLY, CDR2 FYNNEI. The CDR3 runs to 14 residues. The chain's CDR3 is CASIRDSPTYGYTF. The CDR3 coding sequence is TGTGCCAGCATCCGGGACAGCCCTACCTATGGCTACACCTTC.

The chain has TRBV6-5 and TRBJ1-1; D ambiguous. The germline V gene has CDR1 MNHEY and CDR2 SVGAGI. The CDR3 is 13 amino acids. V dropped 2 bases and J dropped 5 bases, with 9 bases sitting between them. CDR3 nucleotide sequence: TGTGCCAGCAGTTACGGCAGAGGAACTGAAGCTTTCTTT. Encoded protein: CASSYGRGTEAFF.

The DNA of the CDR3 is TGTGCCAGCAGCACCCGGGTGGGGTTGAAGACCCAGTACTTC. Amino acid sequence: CASSTRVGLKTQYF. The chain recombines TRBV7-9 with TRBJ2-5; D gene uncertain. The CDR3 extends over 14 amino acids. The germline V gene encodes CDR1 SEHNR and CDR2 FQNEAQ (reference sequence). Trimming removed 5 bases at V and 6 bases at J, with 16 bases between.